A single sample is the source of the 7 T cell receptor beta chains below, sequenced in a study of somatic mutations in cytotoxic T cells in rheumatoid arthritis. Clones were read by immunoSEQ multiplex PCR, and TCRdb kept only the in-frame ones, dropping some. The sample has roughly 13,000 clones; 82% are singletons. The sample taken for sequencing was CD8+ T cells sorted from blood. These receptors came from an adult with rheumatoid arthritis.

The CDR3 here is CASSTSTGAGGNEQFF. As DNA, the CDR3 is TGTGCCAGTAGTACATCCACAGGGGCGGGCGGGAATGAGCAGTTCTTC. The chain has TRBV19 and TRBJ2-1; 7 nucleotides align to TRBD1. V lost 4 bases and J lost 7; bases outside the gene matches: 13. The CDR3 spans 16 residues. The germline CDR1 and CDR2 sequences are LNHDA and SQIVND (reference sequence). The whole variable domain, remainder taken from reference TRBV19 and TRBJ2-1, is DGGITQSPKYLFRKEGQNVTLSCEQNLNHDAMYWYRQDPGQGLRLIYYSQIVNDFQKGDIAEGYSVSREKKESFPLTVTSAQKNPTAFYLCASSTSTGAGGNEQFFGPGTRLTVL.

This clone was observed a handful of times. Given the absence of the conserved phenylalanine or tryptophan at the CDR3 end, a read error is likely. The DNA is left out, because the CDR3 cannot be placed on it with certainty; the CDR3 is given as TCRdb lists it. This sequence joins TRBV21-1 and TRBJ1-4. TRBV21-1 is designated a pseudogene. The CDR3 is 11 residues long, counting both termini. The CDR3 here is CASRQPGPVMI.

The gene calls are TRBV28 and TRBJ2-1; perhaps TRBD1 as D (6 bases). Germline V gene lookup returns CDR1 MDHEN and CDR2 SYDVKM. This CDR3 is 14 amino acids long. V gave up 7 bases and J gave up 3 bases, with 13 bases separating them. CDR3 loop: CASTFLQGYNEQFF. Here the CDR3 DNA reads TGTGCCAGCACTTTCTTACAGGGCTACAATGAGCAGTTCTTC.

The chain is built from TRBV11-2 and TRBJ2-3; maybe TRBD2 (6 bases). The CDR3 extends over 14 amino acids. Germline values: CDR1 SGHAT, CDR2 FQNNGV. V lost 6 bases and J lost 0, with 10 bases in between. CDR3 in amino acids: CASRYGGSTDTQYF. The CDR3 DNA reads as TGTGCCAGCAGGTACGGGGGAAGCACAGATACGCAGTATTTT. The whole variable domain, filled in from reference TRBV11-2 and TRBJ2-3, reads EAGVAQSPRYKIIEKRQSVAFWCNPISGHATLYWYQQILGQGPKLLIQFQNNGVVDDSQLPKDRFSAERLKGVDSTLKIQPAKLEDSAVYLCASRYGGSTDTQYFGPGTRLTVL.

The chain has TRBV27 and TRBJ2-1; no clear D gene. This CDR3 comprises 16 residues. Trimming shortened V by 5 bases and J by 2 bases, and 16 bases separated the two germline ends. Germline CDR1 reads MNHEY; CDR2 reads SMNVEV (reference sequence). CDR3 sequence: CASSPQLFAPYNEQFF. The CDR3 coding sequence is TGTGCCAGCAGTCCCCAACTATTCGCCCCCTACAATGAGCAGTTCTTC.

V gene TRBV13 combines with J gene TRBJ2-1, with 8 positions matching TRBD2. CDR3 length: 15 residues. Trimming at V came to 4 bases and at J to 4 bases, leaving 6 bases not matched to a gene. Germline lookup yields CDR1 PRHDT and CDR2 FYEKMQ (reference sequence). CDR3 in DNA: TGTGCCAGCAGCTCCGGCGGGGGGCCGTACAATGAGCAGTTCTTC. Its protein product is CASSSGGGPYNEQFF.

For the CDR3, the DNA is TGCGCCAGCAGCCGAGTAGGGGCGGGGGAGCAGTACTTC. This gives the protein CASSRVGAGEQYF. The chain links TRBV4-3 to TRBJ2-7, with D perhaps TRBD2 (6 bases). CDR3 length: 13 amino acids. Germline CDR1 reads LGHNA; CDR2 reads YSLEER. Trimming took off 4 bases at V and 7 bases at J, with 14 bases between the two ends.